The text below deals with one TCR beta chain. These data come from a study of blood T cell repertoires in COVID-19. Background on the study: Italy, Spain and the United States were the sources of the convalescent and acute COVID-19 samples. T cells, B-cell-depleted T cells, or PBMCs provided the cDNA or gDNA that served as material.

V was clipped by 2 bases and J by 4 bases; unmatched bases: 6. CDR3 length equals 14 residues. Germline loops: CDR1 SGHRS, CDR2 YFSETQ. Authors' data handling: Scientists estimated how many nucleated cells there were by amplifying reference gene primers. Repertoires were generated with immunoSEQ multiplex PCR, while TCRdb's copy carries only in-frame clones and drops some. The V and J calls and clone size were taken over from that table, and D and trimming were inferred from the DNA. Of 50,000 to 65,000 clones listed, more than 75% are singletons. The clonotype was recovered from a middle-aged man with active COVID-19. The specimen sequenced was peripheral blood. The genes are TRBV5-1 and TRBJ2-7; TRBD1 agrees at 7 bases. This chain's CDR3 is CASSFTGAEYEQYF. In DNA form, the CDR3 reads TGCGCCAGCAGCTTCACAGGGGCGGAATACGAGCAGTACTTC. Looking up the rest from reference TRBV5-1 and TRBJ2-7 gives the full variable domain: KAGVTQTPRYLIKTRGQQVTLSCSPISGHRSVSWYQQTPGQGLQFLFEYFSETQRNKGNFPGRFSGRQFSNSRSEMNVSTLELGDSALYLCASSFTGAEYEQYFGPGTRLTVT.